Presented here are 17 T cell receptor beta chains from one specimen sequenced in a study of T cell changes during pregnancy in multiple sclerosis. The data were produced by immunoSEQ multiplex PCR, yet TCRdb's version contains in-frame clones alone and is incomplete. The table records 100,000 to 150,000 clones, over 85% of them present only once. The specimen comprised peripheral blood, sampled before pregnancy. These receptors were collected from a female donor with multiple sclerosis, enrolled in a pregnancy study.

The sample holds one count of this clone. As DNA, the CDR3 is TGTGCCAGTACAGGCAGGGAAGACTATGGCTACACCTTC. Amino acids: CASTGREDYGYTF. The chain joins TRBV19 to TRBJ1-2; perhaps TRBD1 as D (5 bases). Trimming shortened V by 7 bases and J by 3 bases, and 12 bases separated the two germline ends. CDR1 LNHDA and CDR2 SQIVND come from the germline V gene (reference sequence). CDR3 length: 13 residues.

This clone was seen just once. The chain is built from TRBV5-1 and TRBJ2-5; 7 bases map to TRBD1. Germline V gives CDR1 SGHRS, CDR2 YFSETQ. V trimming: 0 bases; J trimming: 2 bases; junction bases outside the gene matches: 7. This CDR3 is 16 amino acids long. CDR3 in amino acids: CASSLAWGQKQETQYF. CDR3 DNA sequence: TGCGCCAGCAGCTTGGCCTGGGGACAGAAGCAAGAGACCCAGTACTTC. The variable domain in full, completed from reference TRBV5-1 and TRBJ2-5, reads KAGVTQTPRYLIKTRGQQVTLSCSPISGHRSVSWYQQTPGQGLQFLFEYFSETQRNKGNFPGRFSGRQFSNSRSEMNVSTLELGDSALYLCASSLAWGQKQETQYFGPGTRLLVL.

This rearrangement joins TRBV19 to TRBJ2-3, with a weak D call TRBD2 (5 bases). CDR3 size: 13 residues. V dropped 0 bases and J dropped 11 bases, with 12 bases sitting between them. Germline V gives CDR1 LNHDA, CDR2 SQIVND (reference sequence). The chain's CDR3 is CASSIDQTRGQYF. In nucleotides, the CDR3 is TGTGCCAGTAGTATAGACCAGACCCGGGGGCAGTATTTT.

This chain links TRBV2 with TRBJ2-2; D gene unclear. V was pared by 7 bases and J by 1 base, with 10 bases between. CDR1 SNHLY and CDR2 FYNNEI come from the germline V gene. The CDR3 runs to 14 residues. The CDR3 nucleotides are TGTGCCAGCACGAGGATTGAGAACACCGGGGAGCTGTTTTTT. Protein: CASTRIENTGELFF.

This chain connects TRBV28 to TRBJ2-1; TRBD2 agrees at 8 bases. In germline, CDR1 is MDHEN, CDR2 SYDVKM. This CDR3 contains 14 residues. With V trimmed by 5 bases and J by 10 bases, 10 bases remained unmatched. The CDR3 region has the DNA TGTGCCAGCAGTCCCTTAGCGGGACTGGGGGAGCAGTTCTTC. Residues: CASSPLAGLGEQFF.

The chain joins TRBV5-1 to TRBJ2-1; D is perhaps TRBD2 (6 bases). Germline lookup yields CDR1 SGHRS and CDR2 YFSETQ. The CDR3 extends over 15 amino acids. V was trimmed by 2 bases and J by 2 bases, leaving 11 bases between them. The CDR3 nucleotides are TGCGCCAGCAGCTTCGGCGGGAATACCTACAATGAGCAGTTCTTC. Translating it yields CASSFGGNTYNEQFF.

V usage is TRBV9 and J usage is TRBJ1-2; 11 nucleotides line up with TRBD1. The CDR3 loop spans 14 amino acids. Germline values: CDR1 SGDLS, CDR2 YYNGEE. V shed 3 bases and J 7 bases; nucleotides not matched to a gene: 5. The chain's CDR3 is CASSAGQGAGGYTF. Written as DNA, the CDR3 is TGTGCCAGCAGCGCCGGACAGGGGGCCGGTGGCTACACCTTC.

This clone was seen once. This rearrangement joins TRBV6-1 to TRBJ1-1; D remains unclear. CDR1 is MNHNS and CDR2 is SASEGT in the germline V gene. V lost 5 bases and J lost 6, with 10 bases in between. The CDR3 is 12 amino acids. CDR3 region: CASSKGLAEAFF. The CDR3 DNA sequence: TGTGCCAGCAGTAAAGGGCTCGCTGAAGCTTTCTTT.

Comments on this clone: Additional DNA sequences in this sample encode the identical CDR3. The J gene is TRBJ1-5, the V gene TRBV30, with D perhaps matching TRBD1 (5 bases). CDR3 length: 13 amino acids. With 1 base removed from V and 1 base from J, the gap between germline ends came to 5 bases. Germline V CDR1 and CDR2: GTSNPN, SVGIG (reference sequence). CDR3 loop: CAWSAGSNQPQHF. The CDR3 nucleotides read TGTGCCTGGAGTGCAGGGAGCAATCAGCCCCAGCATTTT.

This sequence joins TRBV5-4 and TRBJ2-7; 11 nucleotides align to TRBD2. The germline CDR1 and CDR2 sequences are SGHNT and YYREEE (reference sequence). The CDR3 has 14 amino acids. J gave up 5 bases and V 9 bases, and 10 bases lay outside the gene matches. CDR3 protein: CAMRSGGAGNEQYF. CDR3 bases: TGTGCCATGCGTAGCGGGGGGGCCGGAAACGAGCAGTACTTC.

This clone was observed a single time. The CDR3 spells CASNRRVVTGELFF. Here the CDR3 DNA reads TGTGCCAGCAATCGGAGGGTGGTGACCGGGGAGCTGTTTTTT. The chain recombines TRBV28 with TRBJ2-2, with a weak D call TRBD2 (6 bases). V lost 7 bases and J 5 bases, leaving 14 bases between the germline ends. This CDR3 contains 14 residues. Germline V lookup: CDR1 MDHEN, CDR2 SYDVKM.

This clone has a handful of counts. J is TRBJ1-1 and V is TRBV20-1; tentatively, D is TRBD1 (5 bases). V shed 3 bases and J shed 7 bases, with 6 bases lying between them. The CDR3 is 10 residues long. The germline CDR1 and CDR2 sequences are DFQATT and SNEGSKA (reference sequence). CDR3 nucleotide sequence: TGCAGTGCTAGCAGGGATGAAGCTTTCTTT. It codes for CSASRDEAFF.

This chain connects TRBV5-5 to TRBJ1-1; D might be TRBD1 (5 bases). The CDR3 totals 14 residues. Germline V gives CDR1 SGHKS, CDR2 YYEKEE (reference sequence). The ends were cut back, 5 bases at V and 3 bases at J, with 14 bases in the middle. The CDR3 sequence is CASRPGLVDTEAFF. The CDR3 nucleotides read TGTGCCAGCAGGCCGGGACTCGTGGACACTGAAGCTTTCTTT.

The chain carries TRBV15 and TRBJ1-1; D ambiguous. The CDR3 loop spans 14 amino acids. The germline V and J ends were trimmed by 1 base and 4 bases, with 10 bases remaining between them. Germline CDR1 reads LNHNV; CDR2 reads YYDKDF (reference sequence). CDR3 region: CATSRGGGSTEAFF. The CDR3 nucleotides read TGTGCCACCAGCAGAGGAGGAGGCAGCACTGAAGCTTTCTTT.

The chain employs TRBV28 and TRBJ1-5, with TRBD1 identical over 9 bases. CDR1 is MDHEN, CDR2 SYDVKM, per germline. V shed 5 bases, J shed 4 bases, and the junction held 6 bases outside the gene matches. The CDR3 has 15 residues. The CDR3 here is CASSLRDRVNQPQHF. The CDR3 region has the DNA TGTGCCAGCAGTCTTCGGGACAGGGTTAATCAGCCCCAGCATTTT.

The chain's CDR3 is CASSLERSSYEQYF. Written as DNA, the CDR3 is TGTGCCAGCAGCTTAGAGCGGAGCTCCTACGAGCAGTACTTC. V gene TRBV7-3 combines with J gene TRBJ2-7, with D maybe TRBD2 (5 bases). The germline V gene has CDR1 SGHTA and CDR2 FQGTGA. V was pared by 2 bases and J by 0 bases, with 8 bases between. The CDR3 runs 14 residues.

The CDR3 reads CASSDSRGAGTQYF. For the CDR3, the DNA is TGTGCCAGCAGTGACAGCAGGGGCGCTGGGACCCAGTACTTC. This chain joins TRBV2 and TRBJ2-5; possibly TRBD1 for D (6 bases). Germline V gene lookup returns CDR1 SNHLY and CDR2 FYNNEI. CDR3 length: 14 amino acids. Trimming cost V 3 bases and J 7 bases, with 15 bases left between them.